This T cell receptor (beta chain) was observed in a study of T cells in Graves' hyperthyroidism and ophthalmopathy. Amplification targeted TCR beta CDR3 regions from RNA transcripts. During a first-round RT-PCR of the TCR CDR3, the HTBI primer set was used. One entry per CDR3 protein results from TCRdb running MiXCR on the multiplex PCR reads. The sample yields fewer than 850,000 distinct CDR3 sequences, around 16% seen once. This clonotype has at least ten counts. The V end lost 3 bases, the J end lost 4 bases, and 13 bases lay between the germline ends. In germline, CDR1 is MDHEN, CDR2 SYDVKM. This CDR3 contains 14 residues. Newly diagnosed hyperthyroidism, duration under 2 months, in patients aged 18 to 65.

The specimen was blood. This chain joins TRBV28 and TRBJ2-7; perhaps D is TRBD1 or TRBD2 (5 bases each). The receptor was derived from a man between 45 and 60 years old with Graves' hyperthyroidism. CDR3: CASSFAGTEYEQYF. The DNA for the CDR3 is TGTGCCAGCAGTTTCGCCGGGACCGAGTACGAGCAGTACTTC.